One T cell receptor beta chain is described in this entry. As yet, its antigen is unknown. V lost 7 bases, J lost 5 bases, and 10 bases lay in between. Germline V CDR1 and CDR2: MNHEY, SMNVEV (reference sequence). CDR3 length: 12 amino acids. TCRdb's copy holds only in-frame clones and misses some; the assay was immunoSEQ multiplex PCR. The sample lists over 10,000 clones, around 46% seen once, with 38% in the top ten. The data were taken from a study of siplizumab effects on memory and regulatory T cells. The mixed lymphocyte reaction cells were grown together in coculture at 37°C for about six days. Investigators stained responder PBMCs with CFSE and stimulator PBMCs with Violet Dye, then mixed them 1:1. General observations from the study: Naive T cells appeared more varied than memory cells and looked like key alloresponse contributors.

The TCR was taken from a human donor in good health; the cells came from an allogeneic mixed lymphocyte reaction. Some clones in this sample may be carry-over from other donors' samples. The chain couples TRBV27 to TRBJ2-3; no clear D. The sequenced sample was CFSE-low (dividing) CD8+ T cells sorted from an allogeneic mixed lymphocyte reaction. In DNA form, the CDR3 reads TGTGCCAGCAAAACTGCTCGAGATACGCAGTATTTT. It translates to CASKTARDTQYF.